This T cell receptor (beta chain) comes out of a study of blood T cell repertoires in COVID-19. About the study: Whether acute or convalescent, the COVID-19 samples came from the United States, Italy and Spain. Nucleic acid was either cDNA or gDNA, and it came from T cells, B-cell-depleted T cells, or PBMCs.

V lost 7 bases, J lost 7 bases, and 16 bases stayed unmatched. The CDR3 spans 16 residues. The V gene's germline CDR1 is MNHNY and CDR2 SVGAGI (reference sequence). Methods used by the authors: Counts of nucleated cells, estimated from reference gene primer amplification, were obtained. This table comes from immunoSEQ multiplex PCR, and its TCRdb copy is limited to in-frame clones, with some not included. The V and J calls and clone size are taken from that table; D and trimming were inferred from the DNA. The sample has fewer than 200,000 clones; 70% to 85% are singletons. Categorization into cohorts depended on clinical history that participants reported.

Material for sequencing was PBMCs or T cells enriched from blood (not recorded which). The clonotype was recovered from a man aged 50 to 59 who had recovered from COVID-19. The V and J genes are TRBV6-6 and TRBJ1-2, with 9 nucleotides matching TRBD1. CDR3 residues: CASTRSPGQGPGGYTF. The CDR3 nucleotides are TGTGCCAGCACCCGCAGCCCGGGACAGGGTCCTGGTGGCTACACCTTC.